The source of this TCR beta chain is a study of blood T cell repertoires in COVID-19. In the study overall: Samples representing acute and convalescent COVID-19 were sourced from the United States, Italy and Spain.

Data came from immunoSEQ multiplex PCR; TCRdb stores just in-frame clones and leaves some out. This sample has over 60,000 clones, with more than 80% found just once. The V and J ends lost 3 bases and 6 bases respectively, with 13 bases between them. Per the germline V gene, CDR1 is SGHAT and CDR2 is FQNNGV. This CDR3 is built from 14 residues. The chain uses TRBV11-2 and TRBJ2-3; tentative D call: TRBD1 (5 bases). This TCR derives from an elderly woman with active or convalescent COVID-19. Sequences were obtained from peripheral blood. Written as DNA, the CDR3 is TGTGCCAGCAGCTTTAGTGGGGCAGCGGATACGCAGTATTTT. It encodes CASSFSGAADTQYF. Based on the CDR3 plus reference TRBV11-2 and TRBJ2-3, the full variable domain is EAGVAQSPRYKIIEKRQSVAFWCNPISGHATLYWYQQILGQGPKLLIQFQNNGVVDDSQLPKDRFSAERLKGVDSTLKIQPAKLEDSAVYLCASSFSGAADTQYFGPGTRLTVL.